The 12 T cell receptor beta chains listed next were all sequenced from one sample in a study of blood T cell repertoires in COVID-19. Repertoires were generated with immunoSEQ multiplex PCR, while TCRdb's copy carries only in-frame clones and drops some. Found here are about 34,000 clones, more than 70% of them singletons; the top ten hold approximately 15%. Material for sequencing was peripheral blood. Receptors originate from a man at least 80 years old with active or convalescent COVID-19.

This chain connects TRBV30 to TRBJ2-5; D may be TRBD2 (6 bases). The CDR3 is 15 amino acids. V lost 2 bases and J 5 bases, leaving 18 bases between the germline ends. Germline values: CDR1 GTSNPN, CDR2 SVGIG (reference sequence). The CDR3 DNA is TGTGCCTGGAGTTGCTCTGGGGGGTGGGGGGAGACCCAGTACTTC. Amino acid sequence: CAWSCSGGWGETQYF.

The rearrangement links TRBV24-1 to TRBJ2-5, with D perhaps TRBD1 (6 bases). The CDR3 contains 15 residues. With 4 bases removed from V and 0 bases from J, the gap between germline ends came to 11 bases. In germline, CDR1 is KGHDR, CDR2 SFDVKD. CDR3 nucleotides: TGTGCCACCAGTGACAACCGGGACAACCAAGAGACCCAGTACTTC. Encoded protein: CATSDNRDNQETQYF.

V gene TRBV10-2 combines with J gene TRBJ1-4; D might be TRBD1 (6 bases). V dropped 2 bases and J dropped 3 bases, with 13 bases sitting between them. This CDR3 has 16 residues. The germline gives CDR1 WSHSY, CDR2 SAAADI. Written as DNA, the CDR3 is TGCGCCAGCAGTGAGAGGGGGGGTGGATCTAATGAAAAACTGTTTTTT. It codes for CASSERGGGSNEKLFF.

This clone has only a few counts. CDR3 DNA: TGTGCCAGCAGCCTTAGTACAGGAGCTTATAACTATGGCTACACCTTC. Protein sequence: CASSLSTGAYNYGYTF. This rearrangement joins TRBV11-2 to TRBJ1-2; a possible D gene is TRBD1 (5 bases). V lost 5 bases and J lost 1, with 17 bases in between. Looked up from germline, CDR1 is SGHAT and CDR2 is FQNNGV. The CDR3 extends over 16 amino acids.

This clone was picked up a small number of times. The CDR3 loop is CASSSQVFSYEQYF. In nucleotides, the CDR3 is TGTGCCAGCAGCTCACAGGTATTCTCCTACGAGCAGTACTTC. The genes are TRBV7-8 and TRBJ2-7, with a weak D call TRBD1 (5 bases). This CDR3 region has 14 residues. V dropped 4 bases and J dropped 0 bases, with 10 bases sitting between them. CDR1 is SGHVS and CDR2 is FQNEAQ in the germline V gene.

The chain links TRBV27 to TRBJ2-7, with D perhaps matching TRBD2 (5 bases). In germline, CDR1 is MNHEY, CDR2 SMNVEV (reference sequence). The CDR3 totals 14 residues. V was trimmed by 4 bases and J by 2 bases, leaving 12 bases between them. The CDR3 DNA reads as TGTGCCAGCAGTTGGACTGGGAACCCCTACGAGCAGTACTTC. Protein sequence: CASSWTGNPYEQYF.

The table lists this clone with a count of one. This chain joins TRBV30 and TRBJ1-1, with unresolved D. Germline V gene sequence: CDR1 GTSNPN, CDR2 SVGIG (reference sequence). V lost 4 bases, J lost 5 bases, and 17 bases lay in between. The CDR3 extends over 14 amino acids. The CDR3 reads CAWKQMEGWTEAFF. For the CDR3, the DNA is TGTGCCTGGAAACAGATGGAGGGATGGACTGAAGCTTTCTTT. The full variable domain, rest sourced from reference TRBV30 and TRBJ1-1, is SQTIHQWPATLVQPVGSPLSLECTVEGTSNPNLYWYRQAAGRGLQLLFYSVGIGQISSEVPQNLSASRPQDRQFILSSKKLLLSDSGFYLCAWKQMEGWTEAFFGQGTRLTVV.

This chain joins TRBV11-2 and TRBJ2-5, with 7 bases that match TRBD1. Germline V gives CDR1 SGHAT, CDR2 FQNNGV. V was clipped by 5 bases and J by 2 bases; unmatched bases: 2. This CDR3 comprises 13 residues. In nucleotides, the CDR3 is TGTGCCAGCAGCATGGGACAGCAAGAGACCCAGTACTTC. It yields the protein CASSMGQQETQYF.

V usage is TRBV28 and J usage is TRBJ2-2, with 8 bases fitting TRBD2. The CDR3 is made up of 15 amino acids. V shed 7 bases, J shed 5 bases, and the junction held 9 bases outside the gene matches. CDR1 and CDR2 (germline): MDHEN, SYDVKM. Written as DNA, the CDR3 is TGTGCCAGCACCTGGGCGGGAGGAGGTACCGGGGAGCTGTTTTTT. Translating it yields CASTWAGGGTGELFF.

The chain carries TRBV11-1 and TRBJ2-1; weak D call: TRBD1 (5 bases). Deletions cut 7 bases from V and 9 bases from J, with 19 bases between. The germline CDR1 and CDR2 sequences are SGHAT and FQDESV (reference sequence). The CDR3 runs to 14 residues. The CDR3 sequence is CASTPYQGEGEQFF. CDR3 DNA: TGTGCCAGCACCCCGTATCAGGGTGAAGGTGAGCAGTTCTTC.

V and J are TRBV28 and TRBJ1-5; 7 positions agree with TRBD1. Germline loops: CDR1 MDHEN, CDR2 SYDVKM. The CDR3 is 17 residues long. Trimming cost V 6 bases and J 0 bases; bases outside gene matches: 11. CDR3 in amino acids: CASSPTGFRASNQPQHF. Written as DNA, the CDR3 is TGTGCCAGCAGCCCGACAGGGTTTAGGGCTAGCAATCAGCCCCAGCATTTT.

V is TRBV19 and J is TRBJ2-1; 7 bases map to TRBD1. Losses at the gene ends were 4 bases for V and 9 bases for J; bases not matched to a gene: 6. This CDR3 is 13 amino acids long. Germline CDR1 reads LNHDA; CDR2 reads SQIVND (reference sequence). In nucleotides, the CDR3 is TGTGCCAGTAGTAACCCAACAGGGGTTGAGCAGTTCTTC. This sequence encodes CASSNPTGVEQFF.